This passage covers 15 T cell receptor beta chains from one sample sequenced in a study of shared clonotypes between healthy human individuals. Sequencing used immunoSEQ multiplex PCR; TCRdb keeps in-frame clones, though not all of them. This table has 2 million to 3 million clones, approximately 94% appearing once. Sequenced input: naive CD4+ T cells from PBMCs. Regarding subset: CD45RA+ positively selected. The source of these receptors is a man younger than 30 in good health. Some clones in this sample may be carry-over from other donors' samples.

The V call is TRBV7-2, the J call TRBJ2-7, with D unresolved. The V gene lost 1 base and the J gene lost 4 bases, with 11 bases spanning the gap. Germline lookup yields CDR1 SGHTA and CDR2 FQGNSA. This CDR3 region has 14 residues. CDR3 region: CASSLGSGLYEQYF. The CDR3 coding sequence is TGTGCCAGCAGCTTAGGCTCAGGTTTATACGAGCAGTACTTC.

This sequence joins TRBV27 and TRBJ2-7, with 7 bases matching TRBD1. This CDR3 comprises 17 residues. Unmatched junction bases numbered 13, after V lost 1 base and J lost 4 bases. CDR1 and CDR2 (germline): MNHEY, SMNVEV (reference sequence). CDR3 protein: CASSLYGQAYMGYEQYF. CDR3 nucleotides: TGTGCCAGCAGTTTATACGGACAGGCATATATGGGGTACGAGCAGTACTTC.

With respect to this clone: The same CDR3 is also encoded by other DNA sequences in this sample. V gene TRBV28 combines with J gene TRBJ1-1; D not resolved. V lost 3 bases and J 1 base, leaving 6 bases between the germline ends. Germline CDR1 MDHEN, CDR2 SYDVKM. The CDR3 contains 13 residues. The CDR3 is CASSLRRNTEAFF. CDR3 bases: TGTGCCAGCAGTTTGCGGAGGAACACTGAAGCTTTCTTT.

This chain joins TRBV19 and TRBJ1-5; D uncertain. CDR1 LNHDA and CDR2 SQIVND come from the germline V gene (reference sequence). V lost 2 bases, J lost 2 bases, and 16 bases lay in between. The CDR3 consists of 17 residues. The CDR3 here is CASSIMDLGARNQPQHF. CDR3 DNA: TGTGCCAGTAGTATAATGGATCTGGGTGCGCGCAATCAGCCCCAGCATTTT.

The chain recombines TRBV18 with TRBJ2-7, with D tentatively TRBD1 (5 bases). Germline V gene lookup returns CDR1 KGHSH and CDR2 LQKENI. The CDR3 has 17 residues. V was trimmed by 1 base and J by 0 bases, leaving 16 bases between them. CDR3 bases: TGTGCCAGCTCACCACTGGTAGGGGCCTACCACTCCTACGAGCAGTACTTC. This encodes CASSPLVGAYHSYEQYF. The full variable domain, completed using reference TRBV18 and TRBJ2-7, is NAGVMQNPRHLVRRRGQEARLRCSPMKGHSHVYWYRQLPEEGLKFMVYLQKENIIDESGMPKERFSAEFPKEGPSILRIQQVVRGDSAAYFCASSPLVGAYHSYEQYFGPGTRLTVT.

Here the CDR3 DNA reads TGTGCCAGCAGCTTGGAGTGGACAGGGGTGGACGAGCAGTACTTC. This codes for CASSLEWTGVDEQYF. V gene TRBV5-4 combines with J gene TRBJ2-7; TRBD1 matches 9 bases. Looked up from germline, CDR1 is SGHNT and CDR2 is YYREEE (reference sequence). This CDR3 has 15 amino acids. Trimming at V came to 0 bases and at J to 5 bases, leaving 6 bases not matched to a gene.

The chain combines TRBV7-9 with TRBJ2-1; TRBD1 agrees at 7 bases. V lost 5 bases, J lost 1 base, and 11 bases stayed unmatched. CDR3 length: 17 amino acids. The germline V gene has CDR1 SEHNR and CDR2 FQNEAQ (reference sequence). Here the CDR3 DNA reads TGTGCCAGCAGCACCACTAACAGGGGAATTTCCTACAATGAGCAGTTCTTC. Translation gives CASSTTNRGISYNEQFF.

As concerns this clone: The sample holds other DNA sequences that translate to the same CDR3. The chain combines TRBV27 with TRBJ1-1; D is unresolved. Germline CDR1 is MNHEY and CDR2 is SMNVEV (reference sequence). This CDR3 region has 13 residues. V dropped 2 bases and J dropped 4 bases, with 8 bases sitting between them. The CDR3, as DNA: TGTGCCAGCAGTTTAGGTTGGGGCACTGAAGCTTTCTTT. Amino acid sequence: CASSLGWGTEAFF.

This rearrangement joins TRBV4-1 to TRBJ1-4; D perhaps matches TRBD1 (5 bases). This CDR3 is built from 17 residues. Germline V gene data show CDR1 as MGHRA and CDR2 as YSYEKL. V was clipped by 1 base and J by 3 bases, with 15 bases between them. The CDR3 reads CASSQAFTRGANEKLFF. The CDR3 DNA sequence: TGCGCCAGCAGCCAAGCTTTTACGAGAGGGGCTAATGAAAAACTGTTTTTT.

The V gene is TRBV6-1, the J gene TRBJ2-1; TRBD1 might be the D (5 bases). Germline-derived CDR1 and CDR2 are MNHNS and SASEGT. The CDR3 consists of 15 residues. V was cut by 1 base and J by 5 bases, with 12 bases left in between. The CDR3 coding sequence is TGTGCCAGCAGTGAAGGGCTCTGGGGCCACAATGAGCAGTTCTTC. This translates into CASSEGLWGHNEQFF.

The rearrangement links TRBV5-1 to TRBJ2-1; 14 positions agree with TRBD2. The V gene end was trimmed by 4 bases and the J gene end by 0 bases; junction bases not matched to a gene: 12. Germline loops: CDR1 SGHRS, CDR2 YFSETQ. The CDR3 sequence is 20 residues long. The CDR3 loop reads CASSTRPRLAGGSSYNEQFF. The DNA of the CDR3 is TGCGCCAGCAGCACCCGACCGAGACTAGCGGGAGGGAGCTCCTACAATGAGCAGTTCTTC.

The V call is TRBV7-2, the J call TRBJ2-5, with no clear D. The CDR3 runs 15 residues. CDR1 is SGHTA, CDR2 FQGNSA, per germline. The germline V and J ends were trimmed by 2 bases and 5 bases, with 15 bases remaining between them. The CDR3 spells CASSLRPQIGETQYF. The DNA for the CDR3 is TGTGCCAGCAGCTTAAGACCCCAGATAGGGGAGACCCAGTACTTC. The full variable domain, in which reference TRBV7-2 and TRBJ2-5 provide the parts outside the CDR3, is GAGVSQSPSNKVTEKGKDVELRCDPISGHTALYWYRQSLGQGLEFLIYFQGNSAPDKSGLPSDRFSAERTGGSVSTLTIQRTQQEDSAVYLCASSLRPQIGETQYFGPGTRLLVL.

The chain carries TRBV18 and TRBJ2-1; 8 bases match TRBD2. CDR1 is KGHSH and CDR2 is LQKENI in the germline V gene. This CDR3 is 16 amino acids long. The V gene end was trimmed by 3 bases and the J gene end by 4 bases; junction bases not matched to a gene: 8. For the CDR3, the DNA is TGTGCCAGCTCACCTCTTGCTAGCGGGTGGTACAATGAGCAGTTCTTC. It is translated as CASSPLASGWYNEQFF.

About this clone itself: The sample carries other DNA sequences with the same CDR3. The chain couples TRBV6-5 to TRBJ1-1; no clear D. Germline CDR1 MNHEY, CDR2 SVGAGI. Between the trimmed V and J ends, which lost 5 bases and 1 base, there was a span of 11 bases. This CDR3 spans 14 amino acids. DNA of the CDR3: TGTGCCAGCAGTCCACCCAGAGGGAACACTGAAGCTTTCTTT. Translating gives CASSPPRGNTEAFF.

This sequence joins TRBV29-1 and TRBJ1-4; D call uncertain. The CDR3 covers 12 residues. The V gene's germline CDR1 is SQVTM and CDR2 ANQGSEA. V was trimmed by 7 bases and J by 3 bases, leaving 9 bases between them. The DNA for the CDR3 is TGCAGCGCCCGCGAGGCTAATGAAAAACTGTTTTTT. Amino acids: CSAREANEKLFF.